One sample yielded the 4 T cell receptor beta chains listed below, sequenced in a study of blood T cell repertoires in COVID-19. The repertoire was sequenced with immunoSEQ multiplex PCR; TCRdb's copy has only in-frame clones and lacks some. The data show 90,000 to 120,000 clones, with 84% seen just once and more than 4% held by the top ten. Input material: peripheral blood. The receptor set was obtained from a human donor in a cohort sampled during active COVID-19.

The chain links TRBV7-2 to TRBJ1-2; D is ambiguous. This CDR3 has 15 residues. CDR1 is SGHTA, CDR2 FQGNSA, per germline. V shed 0 bases and J shed 2 bases, with 10 bases lying between them. Here the CDR3 DNA reads TGTGCCAGCAGCTTAGCGGCCGGAGGCAACTATGGCTACACCTTC. Amino acids: CASSLAAGGNYGYTF.

The V call is TRBV19, the J call TRBJ1-5; no definite D call. The ends were cut back, 4 bases at V and 3 bases at J, with 13 bases in the middle. This CDR3 spans 15 amino acids. Germline V CDR1 and CDR2: LNHDA, SQIVND (reference sequence). This CDR3 reads CASSKRTASNQPQHF. The CDR3 DNA follows: TGTGCCAGTAGTAAAAGAACAGCTTCCAATCAGCCCCAGCATTTT.

This clone was observed a single time. The gene calls are TRBV20-1 and TRBJ1-4; D is uncertain. The CDR3 is 11 residues long. Germline V gene data show CDR1 as DFQATT and CDR2 as SNEGSKA (reference sequence). With 1 base removed from V and 8 bases from J, the gap between germline ends came to 5 bases. CDR3 residues: CSARAQEKLFF. The CDR3 DNA sequence: TGCAGTGCTAGAGCTCAGGAAAAACTGTTTTTT.

Here the CDR3 DNA reads TGTGCCAGTAGTTTCCCCGGACAGGGGGGAACTAATGAAAAACTGTTTTTT. Amino acid sequence: CASSFPGQGGTNEKLFF. The chain is built from TRBV19 and TRBJ1-4, with TRBD1 identical over 10 bases. The CDR3 has 17 residues. J lost 1 base, V lost 5 bases, and 7 bases had no gene match. Germline-derived CDR1 and CDR2 are LNHDA and SQIVND (reference sequence).